Below, one TCR beta chain is given with its context. Its cognate antigen has yet to be identified. Base qualities were left out, and no much larger clone turns up one base away. Enrolling through a virtual design, the prospective study's participants ranged in age from roughly 18 to 100 years and lived across around 25 United States geographic areas. In the prospective study, participants were assigned to cohorts based on the clinical history participants reported in a screening survey and a study questionnaire. Recovered participants in ImmuneRACE Cohort 3 were defined as having two consecutive negative NP/OP PCR tests, clearance from a healthcare professional, or resolution of symptoms. In the prospective study, whole blood, serum and a nasopharyngeal or oropharyngeal swab were collected from each participant by mobile phlebotomists. Over an approximately 2-month period, participants in the prospective study had the option of providing additional blood draws and questionnaires. Before DNA extraction, prospective study blood samples were shipped either frozen or at room temperature.

The data belong to a study of blood T cell repertoires in COVID-19 (dated by TCRdb to 2018 to 2021). Regarding the research as a whole: Collaborator samples came from the United States, Italy and Spain and covered acute and convalescent phases of COVID-19. A de-identified subject ID, COVID-19 status, age in years and sex were almost always included in the sample metadata. The repertoires were released in a freely available public database meant as a resource for research on the immune response to SARS-CoV-2. The prospective study material was composed of cDNA or gDNA derived from T cells, B-cell-depleted T cells, or PBMCs. Deeply sampled blood TCRbeta repertoires from subjects exposed to, actively infected with, or recovered from COVID-19 were included in the dataset. Samples came from the ongoing ImmuneRACE study (first 160 participants) plus 1,254 subjects from 6 global collaborators. Where available, HLA class I and class II types were obtained from metadata supplied by the sample provider rather than from assay-based typing.

The paper's findings and limits, for the study overall: Clinical and demographic metadata were provided uncurated, with the amount varying by source and participant.

TCRbeta CDR3 regions were amplified from genomic DNA using the immunoSEQ Assay, a bias-controlled multiplex PCR. The paper's data handling went like this. Within the assay, amplification of reference gene primers was used to estimate how many nucleated cells each sample contained. To quantify the absolute abundance of each unique TCRbeta CDR3 rearrangement, sequence reads were collapsed and filtered. Productive Simpson clonality was computed per sample as the square root of Simpson's diversity index over productive rearrangements. TCRdb provides this immuneACCESS table in a form limited to in-frame rearrangements. Some clones are lacking; in checked studies, under half of them reflect an unresolved V gene, and why the rest are absent is not known. The V and J calls and clone size were taken over from that table, and D and trimming were inferred from the DNA. For this sample the table gives roughly 290,000 clones, of which 70% to 90% were detected only once. The leading ten clones occupy approximately 6% of the sample.

The specimen was PBMCs or T cells enriched from blood (not recorded which). The receptor's source is a woman in her 40s who had recovered from COVID-19.

The encoded CDR3 is CACRESAYEQYF. The nucleotide sequence is given as TGTGCCTGCCGGGAGTCAGCCTACGAGCAGTACTTC. The chain links TRBV28 with TRBJ2-7; the D gene is possibly TRBD2, with 6 bases matching. The CDR3 has 12 amino acids, counting the end cysteine and phenylalanine. Only CDR3 DNA is held: 36 bases, read in frame from base 1. The junction carries 13 bases between V and J, which are trimmed by 11 bases and 2 bases respectively. Taken from the germline V gene, the CDR1 and CDR2 loops are MDHEN and SYDVKM. Beyond the CDR3, the reference TRBV28 and TRBJ2-7 genes provide the residues; the full variable domain reads: DVKVTQSSRYLVKRTGEKVFLECVQDMDHENMFWYRQDPGLGLRLIYFSYDVKMKEKGDIPEGYSVSREKKERFSLILESASTNQTSMYLCACRESAYEQYFGPGTRLTVT.